This T cell receptor beta chain is from a study of blood T cell repertoires in COVID-19 (TCRdb year 2020). Turning to the overall study: The collaborator samples originated in the United States, Italy and Spain and spanned the acute and convalescent phases of COVID-19. The material from the prospective study consisted of cDNA or gDNA derived from T cells, B-cell-depleted T cells, or PBMCs. The dataset comprised deeply sampled blood TCRbeta repertoires from subjects exposed to, actively infected with, or recovered from COVID-19. The repertoires were released in a freely available public database intended as a resource for research on the immune response to SARS-CoV-2. Samples were obtained from the ongoing ImmuneRACE study (first 160 participants) and from 1,000 to 1,500 subjects provided by 6 global collaborators. Sample metadata almost always included a de-identified subject ID, COVID-19 status, age in years and sex. HLA class I and class II types, where available, came from metadata supplied by the sample provider rather than from assay-based typing.

The immunoSEQ Assay, a bias-controlled multiplex PCR, was used to amplify TCRbeta CDR3 regions from genomic DNA. The paper's data handling went like this. The number of nucleated cells in each sample was estimated from the amplification of reference gene primers within the assay. Sequence reads were collapsed and filtered to measure the absolute abundance of every unique TCRbeta CDR3 rearrangement. Productive Simpson clonality was computed per sample as the square root of Simpson's diversity index over productive rearrangements. What TCRdb holds here is the immuneACCESS table cut down to in-frame rearrangements. Part of the clones is not present; checked against another copy, under half of the missing clones reflect an unresolved V gene, and the others are unexplained. Clone size and V and J calls were adopted from that table, with D and trimming inferred from the DNA. The sample table contains hundreds of thousands of clones; only one count was recorded for 85% of them. Roughly 3.9% of the sample goes to the ten largest clones.

Beyond this particular receptor, the publication reports: Clinical and demographic metadata were provided uncurated, with the amount varying by source and participant.

Regarding this clone: No cognate antigen has been identified for it. Base qualities are not provided; no much larger clone lies one nucleotide away.

V loses 0 bases, J loses 0 bases, and the germline ends lie 3 bases apart. The CDR3 spans 14 residues, from the cysteine through the phenylalanine. Only the CDR3 part of the read is kept: 42 bases, read in frame from the first base. In the germline V gene, CDR1 corresponds to SGHRS and CDR2 to YFSETQ. Each collaborating institution followed its own protocols to collect whole blood in K2EDTA tubes. For TCRbeta analysis, collaborator samples were shipped as frozen whole blood, as isolated PBMCs, or as DNA extracted from either sample type. The chain is assembled from TRBV5-1 and TRBJ2-2; the D gene is unclear. The sequencing sample was made of peripheral blood. This TCR derives from a woman aged 18 to 35 with acute or convalescent COVID-19. The bases are TGCGCCAGCAGCTTGGGGCCGAACACCGGGGAGCTGTTTTTT. Its translation reads: CASSLGPNTGELFF.